A selection of T cell receptor beta chains follows, all from one sample in a study of blood T cell repertoires in COVID-19. Produced via immunoSEQ multiplex PCR; TCRdb's table is partial and in-frame only. Seen here are 53,000 or so clones, approximately 90% observed once, and the top ten hold approximately 2.8%. The sample was peripheral blood. These receptor sequences come from a human donor in a cohort sampled during active COVID-19. Both conserved end residues are part of each CDR3. A D gene is named only where the DNA matches it firmly. The size of a clone is reported for some rows only, either as once, few or many, or as a class for expanded clones.

D gene,clone size,CDR3 length,V gene,J gene,CDR3 protein,CDR3 DNA
NA,NA,13,TRBV20-1,TRBJ1-5,CSASRGRYQPQHF,TGCAGTGCTAGTCGTGGCCGATATCAGCCCCAGCATTTT
NA,NA,14,TRBV9,TRBJ1-3,CASSVGQGGNTIYF,TGTGCCAGCAGCGTAGGTCAGGGTGGAAACACCATATATTTT
TRBD1,NA,15,TRBV7-2,TRBJ1-2,CASSLGQAGGYGYTF,TGTGCCAGCAGCTTAGGGCAGGCAGGGGGCTATGGCTACACCTTC
NA,NA,14,TRBV5-5,TRBJ2-1,CASSLLESSDEQFF,TGTGCCAGCAGCTTGTTGGAATCTAGCGATGAGCAGTTCTTC
TRBD1,NA,18,TRBV19,TRBJ1-5,CASSIRGTGGNYNQPQHF,TGTGCCAGTAGTATCCGCGGGACAGGGGGCAACTATAATCAGCCCCAGCATTTT
TRBD1,few,15,TRBV3-1/TRBV3-2,TRBJ1-5,CASSQSTGLNQPQHF,TGTGCCAGCAGCCAATCGACAGGGCTCAATCAGCCCCAGCATTTT
NA,few,16,TRBV11-2,TRBJ1-2,CASSSPRQGINYGYTF,TGTGCCAGCAGCTCTCCCCGGCAGGGGATTAACTATGGCTACACCTTC
TRBD1,NA,14,TRBV5-4,TRBJ1-1,CASSLGDRDTEAFF,TGTGCCAGCAGCTTGGGGGACAGGGACACTGAAGCTTTCTTT
NA,NA,13,TRBV27,TRBJ1-2,CASSLGNDYGYTF,TGTGCCAGCAGTTTGGGCAACGACTATGGCTACACCTTC
NA,once,13,TRBV6-5,TRBJ2-7,CASRSAATYEQYF,TGTGCCAGCAGATCCGCGGCAACCTACGAGCAGTACTTC
NA,NA,16,TRBV12-1,TRBJ2-5,CASSRATSGAPETQYF,TGTGCCAGCAGCCGTGCGACTAGCGGGGCCCCGGAGACCCAGTACTTC
TRBD2,NA,17,TRBV7-2,TRBJ2-2,CASSVTSGGAQFGELFF,TGTGCCAGCAGCGTCACTAGCGGGGGGGCCCAATTCGGGGAGCTGTTTTTT
NA,NA,15,TRBV24-1,TRBJ1-5,CATIPPPAPGQPQHF,TGTGCCACCATTCCCCCCCCCGCTCCTGGCCAGCCCCAGCATTTT
TRBD1,few,15,TRBV5-1,TRBJ2-7,CASSQGTGDSYEQYF,TGCGCCAGCAGCCAAGGGACAGGGGATTCCTACGAGCAGTACTTC
NA,NA,14,TRBV5-1,TRBJ1-2,CASSLESRGYGYTF,TGCGCCAGCAGCTTGGAGTCACGGGGGTACGGCTACACCTTC
TRBD1,NA,16,TRBV11-2,TRBJ2-5,CASSLRSGTEGETQYF,TGTGCCAGCAGCTTAAGGTCGGGGACAGAAGGAGAGACCCAGTACTTC
NA,NA,14,TRBV19,TRBJ1-2,CASSIWREGGGYTF,TGTGCCAGTAGTATATGGCGGGAGGGAGGTGGCTACACCTTC
NA,NA,13,TRBV11-2,TRBJ2-2,CVSQGRVTGELFF,TGTGTTAGTCAGGGGAGGGTCACCGGGGAGCTGTTTTTT
NA,NA,14,TRBV19,TRBJ1-2,CASSGAWGGEGCTF,TGTGCCAGTTCCGGGGCGTGGGGAGGAGAGGGCTGCACCTTC
NA,NA,12,TRBV6-5,TRBJ2-3,CASSRGLDTQYF,TGTGCCAGCAGCAGGGGTCTGGATACGCAGTATTTT
TRBD2,NA,14,TRBV11-3,TRBJ2-5,CASSLGGDSETQYF,TGTGCCAGCAGCTTGGGAGGGGATAGCGAGACCCAGTACTTC
NA,NA,15,TRBV5-1,TRBJ2-5,CASSLWVSAQETQYF,TGCGCCAGCAGCTTGTGGGTCAGCGCCCAAGAGACCCAGTACTTC
NA,once,15,TRBV5-6,TRBJ1-2,CASSLVYSPFYGYTF,TGTGCCAGCAGCTTGGTTTACAGCCCTTTCTATGGCTACACCTTC
TRBD1,NA,16,TRBV7-9,TRBJ2-1,CASSQPRDRSYNEQFF,TGTGCCAGCAGCCAGCCTCGGGACAGATCCTACAATGAGCAGTTCTTC
NA,NA,17,TRBV4-1,TRBJ2-5,CASSQDWVRQNQETQYF,TGCGCCAGCAGCCAAGATTGGGTGCGGCAGAACCAAGAGACCCAGTACTTC
NA,once,15,TRBV5-1,TRBJ1-2,CASSLLQGIDYGYTF,TGCGCCAGCAGCCTCTTACAGGGAATCGACTATGGCTACACCTTC
NA,NA,13,TRBV5-4,TRBJ1-1,CASSYQKNTEAFF,TGTGCCAGCAGCTACCAGAAGAACACTGAAGCTTTCTTT
NA,NA,13,TRBV30,TRBJ1-1,CAWSVSEDTEAFF,TGTGCCTGGAGTGTGTCAGAAGACACTGAAGCTTTCTTT
TRBD1,NA,16,TRBV11-2,TRBJ2-3,CASSHGTAPVTDTQYF,TGTGCCAGCAGCCACGGGACAGCCCCGGTCACAGATACGCAGTATTTT
TRBD2,NA,16,TRBV7-2,TRBJ2-1,CASSGLRGGAGNEQFF,TGTGCCAGCAGCGGTCTCCGCGGGGGGGCGGGGAATGAGCAGTTCTTC
NA,NA,14,TRBV13,TRBJ2-2,CASSPRRVSGELFF,TGTGCCAGCAGTCCTAGGAGGGTTTCCGGGGAGCTGTTTTTT
TRBD2,once,16,TRBV2,TRBJ2-3,CASSEEVAGLTDTQYF,TGTGCCAGCAGTGAAGAAGTAGCGGGGTTGACAGATACGCAGTATTTT
NA,NA,15,TRBV5-1,TRBJ2-2,CASSLVQGYPGELFF,TGCGCCAGCAGCTTGGTTCAGGGGTATCCCGGGGAGCTGTTTTTT
TRBD2,NA,17,TRBV14,TRBJ2-2,CASSPPPGTSEGGELFF,TGTGCCAGCAGCCCACCACCCGGGACTAGCGAAGGCGGGGAGCTGTTTTTT
NA,NA,14,TRBV5-1,TRBJ2-2,CASSSTPNTGELFF,TGCGCCAGCAGCTCGACTCCTAACACCGGGGAGCTGTTTTTT
TRBD2,NA,17,TRBV7-9,TRBJ2-5,CASSLSSGDWYQETQYF,TGTGCCAGCAGCTTATCTAGCGGGGATTGGTACCAAGAGACCCAGTACTTC